Below, 4 T cell receptor beta chains from the same sample are listed, as sequenced in a study of shared clonotypes between healthy human individuals (TCRdb year 2020). Library preparation employed the immunoSEQ multiplex PCR assay. Here the immuneACCESS table is served through TCRdb, limited to in-frame sequences with V and J called. Missing clones are a known gap in these copies; in checked studies unresolved V genes cover under half, and the rest lacks a known reason. Recorded for this sample are 950,000 to 1,200,000 clones; approximately 80% of them occurred a single time. The top ten constitute 0.89% of the sample. Sequencing was carried out using memory CD4+ T cells from PBMCs. In light of the paper, this sample's cell subset or site label describes: CD45RA-negative fraction. These receptors originate from a man younger than 35 in good health. Some clones in this sample may be carry-over from other donors' samples.

The rearrangement uses TRBV10-1 and TRBJ2-1, with D tentatively TRBD2 (6 bases). Trimming removed 6 bases from V and 8 bases from J, with 14 bases in between. CDR1 is WNHNN, CDR2 SYGVQD, per germline (reference sequence). This CDR3 is 13 amino acids long. CDR3 loop: CASSLTSRDEQFF. CDR3 bases: TGCGCCAGCAGCCTAACTAGCCGCGATGAGCAGTTCTTC.

The sample holds one count of this clone. This chain uses TRBV5-5 with TRBJ2-4; maybe TRBD2 (6 bases). With 0 bases removed from V and 3 bases from J, the gap between germline ends came to 16 bases. The CDR3 consists of 17 residues. Germline CDR1 is SGHKS and CDR2 is YYEKEE (reference sequence). The CDR3 DNA is TGTGCCAGCAGCTTGGCCGGGGGAAGGGTAGGCAAAAACATTCAGTACTTC. Protein product: CASSLAGGRVGKNIQYF.

This chain connects TRBV7-3 to TRBJ2-1; D call uncertain. V was clipped by 1 base and J by 0 bases, with 7 bases between them. The CDR3 covers 15 residues. The V gene's germline CDR1 is SGHTA and CDR2 FQGTGA. CDR3 region: CASSLKASSYNEQFF. The DNA for the CDR3 is TGTGCCAGCAGCTTAAAGGCGAGCTCCTACAATGAGCAGTTCTTC.

This clone was found once. The chain uses TRBV19 and TRBJ1-2; 7 bases align to TRBD1. CDR3 length equals 16 residues. V was clipped by 3 bases and J by 8 bases; unmatched bases: 15. The germline gives CDR1 LNHDA, CDR2 SQIVND (reference sequence). The DNA of the CDR3 is TGTGCCAGTAGTATTGTAGCGACAGGGAGATCTAGCGGCTACACCTTC. It codes for CASSIVATGRSSGYTF.